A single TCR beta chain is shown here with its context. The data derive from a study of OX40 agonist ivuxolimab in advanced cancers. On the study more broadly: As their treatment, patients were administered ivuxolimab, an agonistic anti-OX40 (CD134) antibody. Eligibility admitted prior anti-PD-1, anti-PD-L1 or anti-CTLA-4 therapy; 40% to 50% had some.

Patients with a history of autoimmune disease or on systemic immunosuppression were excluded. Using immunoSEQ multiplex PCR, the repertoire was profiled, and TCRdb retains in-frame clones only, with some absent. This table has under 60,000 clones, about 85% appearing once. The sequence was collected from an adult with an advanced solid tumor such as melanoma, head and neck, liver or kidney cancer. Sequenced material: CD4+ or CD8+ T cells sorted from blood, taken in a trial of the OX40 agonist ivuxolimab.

In nucleotides, the CDR3 is TGTGCCAGCAGGGGGGGTGAGCAGTTCTTC. Its translation: CASRGGEQFF. V is TRBV7-8 and J is TRBJ2-1; possibly TRBD2 for D (6 bases). Trimming left V 6 bases short and J 9 bases short, with 6 bases between. The CDR3 totals 10 residues. Looked up from germline, CDR1 is SGHVS and CDR2 is FQNEAQ.